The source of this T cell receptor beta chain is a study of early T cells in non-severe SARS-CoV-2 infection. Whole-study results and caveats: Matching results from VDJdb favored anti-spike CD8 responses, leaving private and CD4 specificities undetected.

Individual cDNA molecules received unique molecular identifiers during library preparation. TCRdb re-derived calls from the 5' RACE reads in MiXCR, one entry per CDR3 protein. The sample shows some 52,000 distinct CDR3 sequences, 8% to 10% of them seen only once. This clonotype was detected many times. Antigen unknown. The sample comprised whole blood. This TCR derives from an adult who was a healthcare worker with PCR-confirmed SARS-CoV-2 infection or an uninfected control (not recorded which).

CDR3 in DNA: TGTGCCAGTAGTATTGAGGCGGGAGGGCCGCCAGATACGCAGTATTTT. Translation gives CASSIEAGGPPDTQYF. This chain connects TRBV19 to TRBJ2-3, with TRBD2 matching over 9 bases. Germline V CDR1 and CDR2: LNHDA, SQIVND (reference sequence). This CDR3 spans 16 amino acids. The ends lost 3 bases at V and 4 bases at J; junction bases unmatched: 8.